This T cell receptor (beta chain) was identified in a study of T cells in Graves' hyperthyroidism and ophthalmopathy. Turning to the study itself: Peripheral blood collection took place at initial diagnosis, before any treatment. The study's findings and limits: The authors' 13 V-J model separated ophthalmopathy from stable hyperthyroidism. Most expanded thyroid clonotypes above 0.001 also appeared in blood.

Patients between 18 and 65 years old had hyperthyroidism, newly diagnosed and lasting under 2 months. As regards this clonotype: Its antigen is not known.

TCR beta CDR3 region amplification was performed from RNA transcripts. The HTBI set primed first-round TCR CDR3 RT-PCR. TCRdb itself ran the multiplex PCR reads through MiXCR, one entry per CDR3 protein. The sample carries fewer than 550,000 distinct CDR3 sequences, 15% to 18% recorded once. The CDR3 extends over 13 amino acids. Per the germline V gene, CDR1 is SGHTA and CDR2 is FQGTGA. The V segment lost 4 bases and the J segment 12 bases; nucleotides outside the gene matches: 6. This rearrangement joins TRBV7-3 to TRBJ1-2, with 12 bases identical to TRBD1. Material: blood. The sequence came from a young woman with Graves' hyperthyroidism. Here the CDR3 DNA reads TGTGCCAGCAGCTGGGGGACAGGGGGCATCCACACCTTC. This translates into CASSWGTGGIHTF.